This record concerns one T cell receptor beta chain sequence. Its antigen remains unidentified. Trimming removed 3 bases from V and 5 bases from J, with 13 bases in between. Germline V CDR1 and CDR2: SGHNT, YENEEA. The CDR3 is 14 residues long. Assay used: immunoSEQ multiplex PCR; TCRdb lists only in-frame clones, some missing. This sample has under 30,000 clones, with approximately 86% found just once. The record originates from a study of T cells in localized non-small cell lung cancer. General study results and limits: Of the top 100 tumor clones, median 57 were in adjacent lung, 25 to 35 among its top 100. Uninvolved adjacent lung had the highest recorded T cell clonality, with tumor below it.

This chain joins TRBV11-3 and TRBJ2-5; a weak D match, TRBD2 (6 bases). The receptor was isolated from a female donor at least 60 years old with stage I lung adenocarcinoma. The sample in question was peripheral blood, obtained before any cancer treatment. The CDR3 bases are TGTGCCAGCAGCTTCCGCGGGGCGCGTGAGACCCAGTACTTC. It yields the protein CASSFRGARETQYF.